These 16 T cell receptor beta chains were sequenced from one sample in a study of blood T cell repertoires in COVID-19. Sequencing was performed with immunoSEQ multiplex PCR; in TCRdb, only in-frame clones are kept and a portion is missing. Among a few hundred thousand clones listed, roughly 88% were seen once. The source material was PBMCs or T cells enriched from blood (not recorded which). The receptors here all came from a woman between 40 and 55 years old with acute COVID-19.

This sequence joins TRBV24-1 and TRBJ1-5; D remains ambiguous. This CDR3 spans 14 amino acids. Deletions cut 4 bases from V and 11 bases from J, with 17 bases between. In germline, CDR1 is KGHDR, CDR2 SFDVKD. The CDR3 sequence is CATSDQTVAGSQHF. The CDR3 DNA follows: TGTGCCACCAGTGACCAGACCGTTGCGGGGTCCCAGCATTTT.

The J gene is TRBJ1-1, the V gene TRBV5-4; possibly TRBD1 for D (5 bases). CDR1 and CDR2 (germline): SGHNT, YYREEE (reference sequence). The CDR3 is 14 residues long. V was clipped by 1 base and J by 5 bases, with 12 bases between them. The CDR3 DNA sequence: TGTGCCAGCAGCTTGAGGGGAATGGGAACTGAAGCTTTCTTT. Translated: CASSLRGMGTEAFF.

This clone was picked up one time. The chain has TRBV12-3 or TRBV12-4 and TRBJ1-2, with a tentative D call TRBD1 (5 bases). Trimming stripped 4 bases from V and 8 bases from J, with 11 bases between. The CDR3 is 12 amino acids. Written as DNA, the CDR3 is TGTGCCAGCAGTTCCCCAGGGAAGGGCTACACCTTC. The encoded protein is CASSSPGKGYTF.

The chain is built from TRBV7-9 and TRBJ2-1, with 13 positions matching TRBD2. This CDR3 region has 16 residues. V was clipped by 1 base and J by 4 bases; unmatched bases: 1. Germline CDR1 is SEHNR and CDR2 is FQNEAQ (reference sequence). In nucleotides, the CDR3 is TGTGCCAGCAGCTTAGAGACTAGCGGGAGGTACAATGAGCAGTTCTTC. Amino acid sequence: CASSLETSGRYNEQFF.

This sequence joins TRBV24-1 and TRBJ2-3, with 11 positions matching TRBD2. CDR3 length: 17 residues. Losses at the gene ends were 2 bases for V and 4 bases for J; bases not matched to a gene: 7. The germline CDR1 and CDR2 sequences are KGHDR and SFDVKD. CDR3 nucleotides: TGTGCCACCAGTGATTCAGTAGCGGGAGGGCCCCCAGATACGCAGTATTTT. This sequence encodes CATSDSVAGGPPDTQYF.

V and J are TRBV7-2 and TRBJ2-1; tentative D call: TRBD2 (6 bases). This CDR3 spans 15 amino acids. The V gene lost 1 base and the J gene lost 2 bases, with 9 bases spanning the gap. From germline, CDR1 is SGHTA and CDR2 FQGNSA. The CDR3 nucleotides read TGTGCCAGCAGCTTAGATCCGGGGGCCTACAATGAGCAGTTCTTC. Translating gives CASSLDPGAYNEQFF.

The genes are TRBV4-3 and TRBJ1-1; TRBD1 matches 8 bases. This CDR3 region has 13 residues. Germline V CDR1 and CDR2: LGHNA, YSLEER. V lost 1 base and J lost 8; bases outside the gene matches: 3. In nucleotides, the CDR3 is TGCGCCAGCAGCCAAGTACAGGGGGAAGAAGCTTTCTTT. Protein product: CASSQVQGEEAFF.

The chain couples TRBV7-2 to TRBJ2-1; 13 positions agree with TRBD2. The length of the CDR3 is 15 residues. Trimming at V came to 4 bases and at J to 10 bases, leaving 7 bases not matched to a gene. The V gene's germline CDR1 is SGHTA and CDR2 FQGNSA. In DNA form, the CDR3 reads TGTGCCAGCAGCTCGACGCTGACTAGCGGGAGGGAGCAGTTCTTC. Its translation is CASSSTLTSGREQFF.

V and J are TRBV12-5 and TRBJ1-5, with D possibly being TRBD1 (6 bases). The CDR3 runs 14 residues. The germline V gene has CDR1 LGHNT and CDR2 FRNRAP. Between the trimmed V and J ends, which lost 2 bases and 6 bases, there was a span of 11 bases. CDR3 nucleotides: TGTGCTAGTGGTTTGACAGGGTATAGTCAGCCCCAGCATTTT. It yields the protein CASGLTGYSQPQHF.

CDR3 loop: CASSSGTDYNSPLHF. CDR3 in DNA: TGCGCCAGCAGCTCCGGGACAGATTATAATTCACCCCTCCACTTT. J is TRBJ1-6 and V is TRBV5-1, with 7 bases fitting TRBD1. The CDR3 contains 15 residues. The V gene's germline CDR1 is SGHRS and CDR2 YFSETQ. The V gene end was trimmed by 3 bases and the J gene end by 4 bases; junction bases not matched to a gene: 4.

The chain carries TRBV28 and TRBJ2-7; possibly TRBD1 for D (5 bases). This CDR3 region has 12 residues. The germline CDR1 and CDR2 sequences are MDHEN and SYDVKM. V shed 5 bases and J shed 6 bases, with 11 bases lying between them. The CDR3 DNA sequence: TGTGCCAGCAGTAGGGGATCAGGCGAGCAGTACTTC. Its protein product is CASSRGSGEQYF.

This clone has just a few counts. The chain combines TRBV7-8 with TRBJ1-2; D not certain. Germline CDR1 SGHVS, CDR2 FQNEAQ. The CDR3 runs 15 residues. V was cut by 1 base and J by 2 bases, with 11 bases left in between. This CDR3 reads CASSLGAASNYGYTF. As DNA, the CDR3 is TGTGCCAGCAGCTTAGGTGCAGCGTCGAACTATGGCTACACCTTC. The full variable domain, its missing parts supplied by reference TRBV7-8 and TRBJ1-2, is GAGVSQSPRYKVAKRGQDVALRCDPISGHVSLFWYQQALGQGPEFLTYFQNEAQLDKSGLPSDRFFAERPEGSVSTLKIQRTQQEDSAVYLCASSLGAASNYGYTFGSGTRLTVV.

The rearrangement links TRBV7-9 to TRBJ2-1; D is undetermined. The V and J ends lost 2 bases and 9 bases respectively, with 8 bases between them. CDR3 length: 12 amino acids. CDR1 SEHNR and CDR2 FQNEAQ come from the germline V gene (reference sequence). Written as DNA, the CDR3 is TGTGCCAGCAGCTTAATCCTAATTGAGCAGTTCTTC. Translating it yields CASSLILIEQFF.

The chain couples TRBV21-1 to TRBJ2-7; the table calls TRBD2, which could not be checked here. TRBV21-1 is a recognized pseudogene. The CDR3 is made up of 23 amino acids. The CDR3 is CASSQIKFELAGPEEGTYHEQYV. CDR3 coding DNA: TGTGCCAGCTCGCAAATTAAGTTCGAACTAGCGGGACCTGAGGAGGGGACCTACCACGAGCAGTACGTC.

This sequence joins TRBV27 and TRBJ2-1; TRBD1 might be the D (6 bases). This CDR3 is 16 amino acids long. V was cut by 6 bases and J by 0 bases, with 15 bases left in between. From germline, CDR1 is MNHEY and CDR2 SMNVEV (reference sequence). The CDR3 coding sequence is TGTGCCAGCAGCCAAGGCTGGACAGACTCCTACAATGAGCAGTTCTTC. It codes for CASSQGWTDSYNEQFF.

The DNA of the CDR3 is TGTGCCAGCAGCTCCTCGGGGGGGCCCAGTCGTCATCAGCCCCAGCATTTT. This translates into CASSSSGGPSRHQPQHF. The V and J genes are TRBV7-2 and TRBJ1-5; D might be TRBD1 (6 bases). The CDR3 is 17 amino acids. Trimming removed 4 bases from V and 5 bases from J, with 21 bases in between. Germline V CDR1 and CDR2: SGHTA, FQGNSA.